The 28 T cell receptor beta chains reported below all come from one sample, sequenced in a study of shared clonotypes between healthy human individuals. The naive CD8 population came from CD45RO-negative cells selected for CCR7, without terminally differentiated effector memory CD45RA+ cells. This table comes from immunoSEQ multiplex PCR, and its TCRdb copy is limited to in-frame clones, with some not included. Of some 2.1 million clones in the sample, over 85% are singletons; the top ten hold around 1.1%. Sequencing was carried out using naive CD8+ T cells sorted from blood. These receptor sequences come from a man younger than 35 in good health.

The rearrangement links TRBV7-9 to TRBJ1-1, with unresolved D. This CDR3 comprises 13 residues. Germline lookup yields CDR1 SEHNR and CDR2 FQNEAQ (reference sequence). With 1 base removed from V and 4 bases from J, the gap between germline ends came to 7 bases. CDR3 nucleotide sequence: TGTGCCAGCAGCTTAGAGGGCCTCACTGAAGCTTTCTTT. This codes for CASSLEGLTEAFF.

V is TRBV11-2 and J is TRBJ2-7, with 10 positions matching TRBD1. Germline CDR1 reads SGHAT; CDR2 reads FQNNGV. Trimming at V came to 7 bases and at J to 3 bases, leaving 6 bases not matched to a gene. The CDR3 consists of 14 residues. DNA of the CDR3: TGTGCCAGCATGGCCGGGACAGGGGACTACGAGCAGTACTTC. Translation gives CASMAGTGDYEQYF.

The genes are TRBV5-1 and TRBJ2-7; 12 nucleotides agree with TRBD1. The CDR3 is made up of 16 amino acids. J lost 0 bases, V lost 7 bases, and 8 bases had no gene match. Germline CDR1 is SGHRS and CDR2 is YFSETQ. The CDR3 DNA is TGCGCCAGCGGGACAGGGGGCCTGAATTTCTCCTACGAGCAGTACTTC. It codes for CASGTGGLNFSYEQYF. Filled out from reference TRBV5-1 and TRBJ2-7, the complete variable domain reads KAGVTQTPRYLIKTRGQQVTLSCSPISGHRSVSWYQQTPGQGLQFLFEYFSETQRNKGNFPGRFSGRQFSNSRSEMNVSTLELGDSALYLCASGTGGLNFSYEQYFGPGTRLTVT.

This clone was seen a single time. The rearrangement uses TRBV7-6 and TRBJ2-7, with 8 positions matching TRBD1. Trimming removed 2 bases from V and 5 bases from J; junction bases left unmatched: 5. The CDR3 has 14 amino acids. Germline lookup yields CDR1 SGHVS and CDR2 FNYEAQ. CDR3 bases: TGTGCCAGCAGCTTACCGACAGGGGAGAACGAGCAGTACTTC. It encodes CASSLPTGENEQYF.

The rearrangement joins TRBV7-9 to TRBJ2-5; maybe TRBD2 (5 bases). The germline gives CDR1 SEHNR, CDR2 FQNEAQ (reference sequence). CDR3 length equals 14 residues. Trimming pared 5 bases from V and 5 bases from J, leaving 15 bases between. The chain's CDR3 is CASSPPGLEETQYF. The CDR3 DNA is TGTGCCAGCAGCCCACCCGGACTTGAGGAGACCCAGTACTTC.

As for this clone: Different DNA sequences within this sample yield the same CDR3. The V gene is TRBV9, the J gene TRBJ2-2; D uncertain. Germline assignment: CDR1 SGDLS and CDR2 YYNGEE. The CDR3 loop spans 11 amino acids. Trimming took off 2 bases at V and 6 bases at J, with 2 bases between the two ends. This chain's CDR3 is CASSVPGELFF. CDR3 DNA sequence: TGTGCCAGCAGCGTGCCCGGGGAGCTGTTTTTT.

The chain links TRBV5-4 to TRBJ2-1, with D perhaps TRBD1 (5 bases). This CDR3 region has 13 residues. Germline V gene sequence: CDR1 SGHNT, CDR2 YYREEE (reference sequence). Trimming pared 2 bases from V and 9 bases from J, leaving 12 bases between. CDR3 nucleotides: TGTGCCAGCAGCTTATCGGCAGGGCCTGAGCAGTTCTTC. It encodes CASSLSAGPEQFF.

The V call is TRBV5-6, the J call TRBJ2-1, with TRBD1 matching 7 bases. The ends lost 1 base at V and 4 bases at J; junction bases unmatched: 5. Germline CDR1 and CDR2: SGHDT and YYEEEE. The CDR3 is made up of 15 amino acids. The CDR3 sequence is CASSLRGGAYNEQFF. The CDR3 DNA reads as TGTGCCAGCAGCTTGAGAGGGGGCGCTTACAATGAGCAGTTCTTC.

The V and J genes are TRBV5-6 and TRBJ2-5; a possible D gene is TRBD2 (5 bases). Trimming pared 6 bases from V and 5 bases from J, leaving 14 bases between. The CDR3 totals 13 residues. Germline V gives CDR1 SGHDT, CDR2 YYEEEE. The CDR3 loop reads CASTPGSAETQYF. The DNA of the CDR3 is TGTGCCAGCACCCCGGGGTCAGCTGAGACCCAGTACTTC.

The V and J genes are TRBV2 and TRBJ1-4, with no clear D. V lost 4 bases, J lost 4 bases, and 7 bases lay in between. CDR3 length: 13 residues. Germline assignment: CDR1 SNHLY and CDR2 FYNNEI. The CDR3: CASSARSNEKLFF. The CDR3 DNA reads as TGTGCCAGCAGTGCCCGTAGTAATGAAAAACTGTTTTTT.

The rearrangement joins TRBV29-1 to TRBJ1-1; 7 nucleotides match TRBD1. The CDR3 runs to 14 residues. Germline V gene data show CDR1 as SQVTM and CDR2 as ANQGSEA. Trimming removed 0 bases from V and 4 bases from J; junction bases left unmatched: 5. CDR3 amino acids: CSVEDAGTATEAFF. The CDR3 nucleotides read TGCAGCGTTGAAGATGCCGGGACAGCCACTGAAGCTTTCTTT.

This chain uses TRBV5-1 with TRBJ2-7, with D unresolved. The V and J ends lost 4 bases and 2 bases respectively, with 13 bases between them. In germline, CDR1 is SGHRS, CDR2 YFSETQ. CDR3 length: 14 residues. Written as DNA, the CDR3 is TGCGCCAGCAGCCGGTCCGCACGACCCTACGAGCAGTACTTC. This sequence encodes CASSRSARPYEQYF.

The chain uses TRBV7-6 and TRBJ2-7; 12 bases align to TRBD1. The germline CDR1 and CDR2 sequences are SGHVS and FNYEAQ. This CDR3 is built from 16 residues. J gave up 7 bases and V 0 bases, and 7 bases lay outside the gene matches. CDR3 in amino acids: CASSLAAGQGALEQYF. The CDR3 DNA is TGTGCCAGCAGCTTAGCGGCGGGACAGGGGGCGTTGGAGCAGTACTTC.

The rearrangement joins TRBV2 to TRBJ2-5; 9 bases line up with TRBD2. CDR1 and CDR2 (germline): SNHLY, FYNNEI. V trimming: 5 bases; J trimming: 4 bases; junction bases outside the gene matches: 8. CDR3 size: 15 residues. The DNA of the CDR3 is TGTGCCAGCAGTTGGGGACTAGCACTCCTAGAGACCCAGTACTTC. It translates to CASSWGLALLETQYF.

V gene TRBV7-2 combines with J gene TRBJ2-1; 11 bases agree with TRBD1. Trimming at V came to 5 bases and at J to 8 bases, leaving 8 bases not matched to a gene. Germline V gene data show CDR1 as SGHTA and CDR2 as FQGNSA. This CDR3 region has 15 residues. CDR3 coding DNA: TGTGCCAGCAGCCAAGGGACAGGGGGAACATATGAGCAGTTCTTC. Encoded protein: CASSQGTGGTYEQFF.

The gene calls are TRBV5-5 and TRBJ2-7, with D hard to call. Germline V gene data show CDR1 as SGHKS and CDR2 as YYEKEE (reference sequence). The V and J ends lost 2 bases and 4 bases respectively, with 4 bases between them. There are 11 residues in the CDR3. The CDR3 sequence is CASSFEYEQYF. CDR3 coding DNA: TGTGCCAGCAGCTTCGAGTACGAGCAGTACTTC.

The sample holds one count of this clone. The chain is built from TRBV5-1 and TRBJ2-3; TRBD2 matches at 7 bases. The germline V gene has CDR1 SGHRS and CDR2 YFSETQ. The CDR3 length is 15 residues. V was clipped by 2 bases and J by 4 bases; unmatched bases: 7. The CDR3 loop reads CASSFEGGIADTQYF. The DNA of the CDR3 is TGCGCCAGCAGCTTTGAGGGAGGGATCGCAGATACGCAGTATTTT.

This clone occurred once. The chain carries TRBV27 and TRBJ2-3; 7 nucleotides match TRBD2. Losses at the gene ends were 5 bases for V and 4 bases for J; bases not matched to a gene: 6. CDR3 size: 14 residues. Germline V gives CDR1 MNHEY, CDR2 SMNVEV (reference sequence). DNA of the CDR3: TGTGCCAGCAGTATTACTAGCGATCCAGATACGCAGTATTTT. Amino acid sequence: CASSITSDPDTQYF.

This clone was recorded only once. The chain combines TRBV11-1 with TRBJ2-7; 10 nucleotides line up with TRBD1. The CDR3 spans 16 residues. Germline V gene sequence: CDR1 SGHAT, CDR2 FQDESV (reference sequence). V shed 5 bases, J shed 4 bases, and the junction held 11 bases outside the gene matches. In DNA, the CDR3 is TGTGCCAGCAGCGGATACGTGGGACAGGGGAGTTACGAGCAGTACTTC. This codes for CASSGYVGQGSYEQYF.

This chain links TRBV7-9 with TRBJ1-5; no clear D gene. Trimming left V 3 bases short and J 0 bases short, with 6 bases between. Germline loops: CDR1 SEHNR, CDR2 FQNEAQ (reference sequence). The CDR3 has 14 amino acids. CDR3 in amino acids: CASSFANSNQPQHF. For the CDR3, the DNA is TGTGCCAGCAGCTTCGCTAATAGCAATCAGCCCCAGCATTTT.

The CDR3 loop reads CAIRGGETNYEQYF. Here the CDR3 DNA reads TGTGCCATCCGGGGAGGGGAAACCAACTACGAGCAGTACTTC. This chain links TRBV10-3 with TRBJ2-5; 7 bases line up with TRBD2. Gene TRBJ2-7 matches the end of the DNA better, so the J call may be wrong. The CDR3 extends over 14 amino acids. Germline-derived CDR1 and CDR2 are ENHRY and SYGVKD.

On this clone: Different DNA sequences within this sample yield the same CDR3. The chain joins TRBV6-5 to TRBJ2-7; possibly TRBD1 for D (6 bases). The V and J ends lost 0 bases and 0 bases respectively, with 12 bases between them. This CDR3 region has 16 residues. Per the germline V gene, CDR1 is MNHEY and CDR2 is SVGAGI. CDR3 bases: TGTGCCAGCAGTTACTCAACCGGACAGACCTCCTACGAGCAGTACTTC. This encodes CASSYSTGQTSYEQYF.

The chain has TRBV5-1 and TRBJ2-2; D is undetermined. Germline-derived CDR1 and CDR2 are SGHRS and YFSETQ. The length of the CDR3 is 12 residues. V lost 0 bases and J 6 bases, leaving 3 bases between the germline ends. Here the CDR3 DNA reads TGCGCCAGCAGCTTGGGGGCCGGGGAGCTGTTTTTT. This translates into CASSLGAGELFF.

This clone was recorded only once. V gene TRBV2 combines with J gene TRBJ2-5; 8 nucleotides agree with TRBD2. Germline CDR1 SNHLY, CDR2 FYNNEI. The CDR3 consists of 16 residues. Trimming cost V 1 base and J 5 bases; bases outside gene matches: 9. This CDR3 reads CASSEVGTSGGETQYF. CDR3 DNA: TGTGCCAGCAGTGAAGTGGGGACGAGCGGGGGCGAGACCCAGTACTTC.

The V and J genes are TRBV4-1 and TRBJ2-2; maybe TRBD2 (6 bases). There are 14 residues in the CDR3. V gave up 2 bases and J gave up 6 bases, with 10 bases separating them. Germline values: CDR1 MGHRA, CDR2 YSYEKL. CDR3 bases: TGCGCCAGCAGCCAACTGGGGGGACCCGGGGAGCTGTTTTTT. This translates into CASSQLGGPGELFF.

The chain is built from TRBV9 and TRBJ2-6; D is perhaps TRBD2 (7 bases). The CDR3 has 16 residues. Germline CDR1 reads SGDLS; CDR2 reads YYNGEE. V gave up 3 bases and J gave up 4 bases, with 14 bases separating them. CDR3: CASSDPGGPGANVLTF. The CDR3 DNA follows: TGTGCCAGCAGCGATCCGGGGGGCCCGGGGGCCAACGTCCTGACTTTC.

The chain recombines TRBV4-1 with TRBJ1-2; D is possibly TRBD1 (6 bases). The CDR3 totals 13 residues. CDR1 is MGHRA, CDR2 YSYEKL, per germline. Trimming took 6 bases from V and 0 from J, leaving 8 bases between them. Here the CDR3 DNA reads TGCGCCAGCAGGAGGACAGCTAACTATGGCTACACCTTC. Translation: CASRRTANYGYTF.

The chain recombines TRBV29-1 with TRBJ2-7, with 13 bases that match TRBD2. Germline CDR1 and CDR2: SQVTM and ANQGSEA. Trimming at V came to 0 bases and at J to 1 base, leaving 3 bases not matched to a gene. This CDR3 contains 16 residues. As DNA, the CDR3 is TGCAGCGTTGAAGATAGACTAGCGGGGGGATCCTACGAGCAGTACTTC. Its translation is CSVEDRLAGGSYEQYF.